This entry lists 22 T cell receptor beta chains sequenced from one sample in a study of beta chain features in type 1 diabetes. The study's findings and limits: All four CD4+ subsets from Type 1 diabetes patients carried moderately but significantly shorter TCRB CDR3s.

Expressed TCRB transcripts got sequenced, as all isolated RNA was reverse transcribed. TCRdb keeps only in-frame clones here, not all; method: immunoSEQ multiplex PCR. The sample contains about 170,000 clones, approximately 7.9% of which appear only once. Which antigens these TCRs recognize remains unknown. The sequenced sample was central memory CD4+ T cells from blood. These receptors originate from a man aged 18 to 30 with type 1 diabetes.

This clone was seen a handful of times. The V and J genes are TRBV6-5 and TRBJ2-5; 8 bases match TRBD1. The CDR3 has 16 residues. Germline-derived CDR1 and CDR2 are MNHEY and SVGAGI. V shed 0 bases and J 5 bases; nucleotides not matched to a gene: 8. The chain's CDR3 is CASSYSIAGGAETQYF. CDR3 in DNA: TGTGCCAGCAGTTACTCCATAGCAGGGGGCGCGGAGACCCAGTACTTC.

The rearrangement uses TRBV30 and TRBJ1-5, with 9 bases that match TRBD1. V was clipped by 0 bases and J by 7 bases; unmatched bases: 4. The germline V gene encodes CDR1 GTSNPN and CDR2 SVGIG (reference sequence). The CDR3 is 14 residues long. This CDR3 reads CAWSVPGQGQPQHF. Here the CDR3 DNA reads TGTGCCTGGAGTGTACCGGGACAGGGACAGCCCCAGCATTTT.

V and J are TRBV30 and TRBJ1-2; D ambiguous. The CDR3 is made up of 11 amino acids. Trimming took 3 bases from V and 8 from J, leaving 10 bases between them. Per the germline V gene, CDR1 is GTSNPN and CDR2 is SVGIG (reference sequence). The CDR3 nucleotides read TGTGCCTGGAGGGGGTCGGGAGGCTACACCTTC. As protein: CAWRGSGGYTF.

This clone was detected many times. The gene calls are TRBV4-2 and TRBJ2-7, with 7 bases fitting TRBD2. CDR1 and CDR2 (germline): LGHNA, YNFKEQ. V lost 3 bases and J lost 2; bases outside the gene matches: 4. This CDR3 spans 14 amino acids. The CDR3 spells CASSQSGAAYEQYF. Written as DNA, the CDR3 is TGTGCCAGCAGCCAGAGCGGGGCCGCCTACGAGCAGTACTTC.

This clone was detected a few times. This chain links TRBV11-2 with TRBJ2-2; D unresolved. The CDR3 runs 14 residues. Germline assignment: CDR1 SGHAT and CDR2 FQNNGV. Trimming took 0 bases from V and 4 from J, leaving 6 bases between them. The CDR3, as DNA: TGTGCCAGCAGCTTAGAAACGGTCACCGGGGAGCTGTTTTTT. Encoded protein: CASSLETVTGELFF. The variable domain in full, with the rest retrieved from reference TRBV11-2 and TRBJ2-2, is EAGVAQSPRYKIIEKRQSVAFWCNPISGHATLYWYQQILGQGPKLLIQFQNNGVVDDSQLPKDRFSAERLKGVDSTLKIQPAKLEDSAVYLCASSLETVTGELFFGEGSRLTVL.

V is TRBV9 and J is TRBJ2-3; 8 nucleotides line up with TRBD2. The CDR3 totals 17 residues. Germline V gene data show CDR1 as SGDLS and CDR2 as YYNGEE. J gave up 2 bases and V 4 bases, and 12 bases lay outside the gene matches. The CDR3 is CASSSARPGLDTDTQYF. The CDR3 DNA follows: TGTGCCAGCAGCAGCGCCCGGCCGGGACTAGACACAGATACGCAGTATTTT.

The CDR3 DNA reads TGTGCCATCAGTGACACAGGGGACACTGAAGCTTTCTTT. Amino acids: CAISDTGDTEAFF. The chain uses TRBV10-3 and TRBJ1-1, with 7 bases identical to TRBD1. The V and J ends lost 3 bases and 3 bases, in that order; junction bases with no gene match: 1. Germline CDR1 is ENHRY and CDR2 is SYGVKD. The CDR3 extends over 13 amino acids.

J is TRBJ1-2 and V is TRBV7-2; 9 nucleotides line up with TRBD1. CDR1 and CDR2 from the germline V gene are SGHTA and FQGNSA. The CDR3 consists of 13 residues. Losses at the gene ends were 5 bases for V and 7 bases for J; bases not matched to a gene: 5. CDR3 DNA sequence: TGTGCCAGCAGCGCCACAGGGGGCGTTGGCTACACCTTC. It is translated as CASSATGGVGYTF.

This clone was counted between two and nine times. V and J are TRBV5-4 and TRBJ2-7, with a tentative D call TRBD2 (5 bases). From germline, CDR1 is SGHNT and CDR2 YYREEE (reference sequence). Trimming removed 3 bases from V and 2 bases from J, with 12 bases in between. CDR3 length: 14 residues. In DNA, the CDR3 is TGTGCCAGCAGCTCGAAGGACGGGACCTACGAGCAGTACTTC. Its protein is CASSSKDGTYEQYF. The full variable domain, rest sourced from reference TRBV5-4 and TRBJ2-7, is ETGVTQSPTHLIKTRGQQVTLRCSSQSGHNTVSWYQQALGQGPQFIFQYYREEENGRGNFPPRFSGLQFPNYSSELNVNALELDDSALYLCASSSKDGTYEQYFGPGTRLTVT.

V gene TRBV6-1 combines with J gene TRBJ1-5; D might be TRBD1 (6 bases). V was cut by 7 bases and J by 3 bases, with 16 bases left in between. The CDR3 length is 15 residues. Germline V gene sequence: CDR1 MNHNS, CDR2 SASEGT. The CDR3 DNA reads TGTGCCAGCATCCCCCGGGGGGCGGACAATCAGCCCCAGCATTTT. Its protein product is CASIPRGADNQPQHF.

This clone was picked up a small number of times. This chain links TRBV5-1 with TRBJ2-7; a possible D gene is TRBD1 (6 bases). V gave up 7 bases and J gave up 0 bases, with 17 bases separating them. CDR1 is SGHRS and CDR2 is YFSETQ in the germline V gene. The CDR3 sequence is 15 residues long. The DNA for the CDR3 is TGCGCCAGCCGCGATCAGGACAGCTTCTCCTACGAGCAGTACTTC. This gives the protein CASRDQDSFSYEQYF.

The V and J genes are TRBV5-6 and TRBJ1-1, with 7 bases lining up with TRBD1. V shed 3 bases, J shed 1 base, and the junction held 3 bases outside the gene matches. The CDR3 spans 14 residues. Germline assignment: CDR1 SGHDT and CDR2 YYEEEE. The CDR3 is CASSWDRWNTEAFF. The DNA of the CDR3 is TGTGCCAGCAGCTGGGACAGATGGAACACTGAAGCTTTCTTT.

The chain employs TRBV5-1 and TRBJ2-7; TRBD1 matches at 7 bases. The CDR3 consists of 15 residues. With V trimmed by 4 bases and J by 1 base, 8 bases remained unmatched. Germline V gene sequence: CDR1 SGHRS, CDR2 YFSETQ. CDR3 region: CASSGDRDSSYEQYF. CDR3 nucleotides: TGCGCCAGCAGCGGAGACCGGGACAGTTCCTACGAGCAGTACTTC.

The chain recombines TRBV29-1 with TRBJ2-5; 9 nucleotides match TRBD1. V gave up 4 bases and J gave up 4 bases; unmatched junction bases: 7. Germline values: CDR1 SQVTM, CDR2 ANQGSEA. This CDR3 is built from 14 residues. As DNA, the CDR3 is TGCAGCGTTGCTGGACAGGGGAGGGGAGAGACCCAGTACTTC. Its translation is CSVAGQGRGETQYF.

This chain uses TRBV5-5 with TRBJ1-2, with a possible D match to TRBD1 (5 bases). Germline loops: CDR1 SGHKS, CDR2 YYEKEE (reference sequence). The CDR3 spans 15 residues. V was trimmed by 6 bases and J by 4 bases, leaving 19 bases between them. The CDR3 nucleotides are TGTGCCAGCACCCCCTCGGCCAGGGCCGGCTATGGCTACACCTTC. Translating it yields CASTPSARAGYGYTF.

J is TRBJ2-2 and V is TRBV5-1; the match to TRBD2 covers 11 bases. The ends lost 1 base at V and 7 bases at J; junction bases unmatched: 3. Germline lookup yields CDR1 SGHRS and CDR2 YFSETQ. This CDR3 comprises 15 residues. The CDR3 nucleotides read TGCGCCAGCAGCTTGACTAGCGGGAGTCACGGGGAGCTGTTTTTT. Its protein is CASSLTSGSHGELFF.

In this sample, this clone turned up a few times. The V and J genes are TRBV19 and TRBJ2-1; 11 bases map to TRBD2. CDR3 length: 15 residues. J gave up 6 bases and V 5 bases, and 6 bases lay outside the gene matches. Germline values: CDR1 LNHDA, CDR2 SQIVND (reference sequence). CDR3 residues: CASSPTGTSGNEQFF. CDR3 DNA: TGTGCCAGTAGTCCAACCGGGACTAGCGGCAATGAGCAGTTCTTC.

The chain uses TRBV5-6 and TRBJ1-4, with D perhaps matching TRBD1 (5 bases). Trimming took 1 base from V and 5 from J, leaving 15 bases between them. There are 16 residues in the CDR3. Per the germline V gene, CDR1 is SGHDT and CDR2 is YYEEEE. The CDR3 protein is CASSLYTGTRNEKLFF. For the CDR3, the DNA is TGTGCCAGCAGCTTGTACACCGGGACTCGAAATGAAAAACTGTTTTTT.

This clone was seen a handful of times. This chain connects TRBV6-1 to TRBJ2-5, with 10 bases lining up with TRBD1. CDR1 MNHNS and CDR2 SASEGT come from the germline V gene. J was trimmed by 3 bases and V by 2 bases; bases with no gene match: 3. This CDR3 is built from 15 residues. As DNA, the CDR3 is TGTGCCAGCAGTGAATCTGGGACAGGGGAAGAGACCCAGTACTTC. Its protein is CASSESGTGEETQYF.

The table lists this clone with a few counts. The V and J genes are TRBV30 and TRBJ1-1; perhaps TRBD1 as D (5 bases). CDR1 and CDR2 from the germline V gene are GTSNPN and SVGIG (reference sequence). The CDR3 totals 14 residues. Trimming took 2 bases from V and 8 from J, leaving 18 bases between them. CDR3 loop: CAWSPPEDRGEAFF. Written as DNA, the CDR3 is TGTGCCTGGAGTCCCCCGGAGGACCGGGGGGAAGCTTTCTTT. Together with reference TRBV30 and TRBJ1-1, the CDR3 gives the full variable domain: SQTIHQWPATLVQPVGSPLSLECTVEGTSNPNLYWYRQAAGRGLQLLFYSVGIGQISSEVPQNLSASRPQDRQFILSSKKLLLSDSGFYLCAWSPPEDRGEAFFGQGTRLTVV.

This clone showed up just a few times. The chain links TRBV9 to TRBJ1-4, with 9 nucleotides matching TRBD1. J lost 8 bases, V lost 2 bases, and 4 bases had no gene match. CDR1 and CDR2 from the germline V gene are SGDLS and YYNGEE. The CDR3 contains 14 residues. In nucleotides, the CDR3 is TGTGCCAGCAGCGTCGGACAGGGGAGCGAAAAACTGTTTTTT. Protein sequence: CASSVGQGSEKLFF.

This clone was observed at least ten times. The chain combines TRBV30 with TRBJ1-1; 7 bases fit TRBD1. The trim removed 2 bases at V and 1 base at J, leaving 4 bases unmatched. This CDR3 comprises 14 residues. CDR1 and CDR2 from the germline V gene are GTSNPN and SVGIG (reference sequence). The CDR3 DNA follows: TGTGCCTGGAGTAAGGACAGGAGGAACACTGAAGCTTTCTTT. Translation gives CAWSKDRRNTEAFF. The full variable domain, its missing parts supplied by reference TRBV30 and TRBJ1-1, is SQTIHQWPATLVQPVGSPLSLECTVEGTSNPNLYWYRQAAGRGLQLLFYSVGIGQISSEVPQNLSASRPQDRQFILSSKKLLLSDSGFYLCAWSKDRRNTEAFFGQGTRLTVV.